The rows below give T cell receptor beta chains drawn from one sample of a study of blood T cells in healthy people across ages. In TCRdb, the 5' RACE reads were re-called with MiXCR into one record per CDR3 protein. The data contain 1.5 million to 1.8 million distinct CDR3 sequences, approximately 42% of them singletons. Sequenced: blood. The receptors were gathered from a woman aged 18-35 years in good health. The conserved cysteine and the conserved F or W are not part of the CDR3 here. Each record gives: clone size, V gene, CDR3 protein. Clone size is stated in some rows and not others, as once, few, many or a class when expanded.

clone size: .; V gene: TRBV19; CDR3 protein: ASRFGGSGRNTGELF
clone size: .; V gene: TRBV7-9; CDR3 protein: ASSPLTGGYQPQH
clone size: few; V gene: TRBV28; CDR3 protein: ASTHRLAPYNEQF
clone size: few; V gene: TRBV12-3/TRBV12-4; CDR3 protein: ASSSRLNYGYT
clone size: .; V gene: TRBV5-1; CDR3 protein: ASSGGHGTGELF
clone size: .; V gene: TRBV14; CDR3 protein: ASSLGNAVYNEQY
clone size: .; V gene: TRBV7-9; CDR3 protein: ASSRNNRASYEQY
clone size: many; V gene: TRBV4-1; CDR3 protein: ASSPEDSPRETQY
clone size: .; V gene: TRBV4-3; CDR3 protein: ASSHRGREGVNEQY
clone size: .; V gene: TRBV4-3; CDR3 protein: ASSQDSGCGYT
clone size: .; V gene: TRBV2; CDR3 protein: ASRTEIQETQY
clone size: .; V gene: TRBV6-6; CDR3 protein: ASSYPVSGYEQF
clone size: .; V gene: TRBV20-1; CDR3 protein: SAGDRADLRYNEQF
clone size: .; V gene: TRBV12-5; CDR3 protein: ASGLVPTVDYGYT
clone size: .; V gene: TRBV6-6; CDR3 protein: ASSYSRLEDYEQY
clone size: few; V gene: TRBV24-1; CDR3 protein: ATSTRRVGSPLH
clone size: few; V gene: TRBV3-1; CDR3 protein: ASSQDAGDDYGYT
clone size: .; V gene: TRBV6-6; CDR3 protein: ASSPTRGKQPQH
clone size: .; V gene: TRBV16; CDR3 protein: ASSVIRTGNEKLF
clone size: .; V gene: TRBV3-1; CDR3 protein: ASSPGGPYGYT
clone size: few; V gene: TRBV7-9; CDR3 protein: ASSQRDSNSYEQY
clone size: .; V gene: TRBV20-1; CDR3 protein: SARVPRGGTDTQY
clone size: few; V gene: TRBV10-3; CDR3 protein: AITPRDRELVGYT
clone size: .; V gene: TRBV18; CDR3 protein: ASHGVLNTEAF
clone size: .; V gene: TRBV7-9; CDR3 protein: ASSSPLTGTYEQY
clone size: .; V gene: TRBV15; CDR3 protein: ATSTLEGRLAGRNEQF
clone size: .; V gene: TRBV7-3; CDR3 protein: ASSLGFSGRGEETQY
clone size: few; V gene: TRBV6-5; CDR3 protein: ASSVTFNYGYT
clone size: .; V gene: TRBV12-3/TRBV12-4; CDR3 protein: ATTSGSRSDTQY
clone size: few; V gene: TRBV7-2; CDR3 protein: ASSLRGRLDTQY
clone size: few; V gene: TRBV3-1; CDR3 protein: ASSRLRPNGYTQY
clone size: once; V gene: TRBV29-1; CDR3 protein: SVSGFGNEQY
clone size: .; V gene: TRBV2; CDR3 protein: ASTRGQTSTDTQY
clone size: .; V gene: TRBV4-1; CDR3 protein: ASSPGGFGGRTQY
clone size: once; V gene: TRBV12-3/TRBV12-4; CDR3 protein: ASSTDIMNTEAF
clone size: .; V gene: TRBV24-1; CDR3 protein: ATNEQDRGRFNEQF
clone size: .; V gene: TRBV7-9; CDR3 protein: ASSLDLMGNQPQH
clone size: few; V gene: TRBV4-1; CDR3 protein: ASSQRPGQGPMGLASHT
clone size: once; V gene: TRBV5-1; CDR3 protein: ASRKPGQAYEQY
clone size: .; V gene: TRBV7-9; CDR3 protein: ASSLARPRLNEKLF
clone size: .; V gene: TRBV6-2/TRBV6-3; CDR3 protein: ASTRRVGGYEKLF
clone size: .; V gene: TRBV2; CDR3 protein: ASSAQAQY
clone size: .; V gene: TRBV20-1; CDR3 protein: SAKPGTVYGYT
clone size: .; V gene: TRBV5-1; CDR3 protein: ASSARPGQGYEQY
clone size: once; V gene: TRBV28; CDR3 protein: ASSPLHQAGVAYNEQY
clone size: once; V gene: TRBV28; CDR3 protein: ASSPRPGRVMRNEQY
clone size: .; V gene: TRBV29-1; CDR3 protein: SVKPGLAGRGGYEQY
clone size: once; V gene: TRBV16; CDR3 protein: ASSRKDISTDIQY
clone size: few; V gene: TRBV5-6; CDR3 protein: ASSNWGPYEQY
clone size: .; V gene: TRBV27; CDR3 protein: ASSLKGRGSVEQY
clone size: .; V gene: TRBV11-2; CDR3 protein: ASSLGGAGPTDTQY
clone size: few; V gene: TRBV9; CDR3 protein: ASSVEGFNYGYT
clone size: .; V gene: TRBV29-1; CDR3 protein: SGQRGTGPYNEQF
clone size: few; V gene: TRBV27; CDR3 protein: ASSLFYDAYEQY
clone size: .; V gene: TRBV29-1; CDR3 protein: SVGAGQGFSGYT
clone size: .; V gene: TRBV10-2; CDR3 protein: ASSETWQDNSPLH